Listed below are T cell receptor beta chains from one sample, sequenced in a study of Graves' ophthalmopathy and Graves' hyperthyroidism. TCRdb re-called the multiplex PCR reads with MiXCR, one entry per CDR3 protein. The sample contains 400,000 or so distinct CDR3 sequences, approximately 15% of which appear only once. The sample consisted of peripheral blood. These receptors were taken from a woman between 18 and 29 years old with stable Graves' hyperthyroidism. CDR3s include the opening cysteine and the closing phenylalanine or tryptophan. Fields, in order: clone size, D gene, J gene, V gene, CDR3 DNA, CDR3 protein. A D gene is named only where the DNA matches it firmly. Only part of the rows carry a size: once, few, many, or a class if the clone is expanded.

abundance: few
d_gene: -
j_gene: TRBJ1-2
v_gene: TRBV12-3/TRBV12-4
CDR3nt: TGTGCCAGCAGTTTAGCGCTGGGGCCAAATGGCTACACCTTC
CDR3aa: CASSLALGPNGYTF

abundance: many
d_gene: TRBD1
j_gene: TRBJ1-2
v_gene: TRBV7-8
CDR3nt: TGTGCCAGCAGCTTGGACAGGACTCAGAAAAAGCGCGGCTACACCTTC
CDR3aa: CASSLDRTQKKRGYTF

abundance: -
d_gene: -
j_gene: TRBJ2-2
v_gene: TRBV11-2
CDR3nt: TGTGCCAGCAGCTTAAGGTGGGGGGCGAACACCGGGGAGCTGTTTTTT
CDR3aa: CASSLRWGANTGELFF

abundance: many
d_gene: -
j_gene: TRBJ2-3
v_gene: TRBV24-1
CDR3nt: TGTGCCACCAGTGATTGGGACTCCGGGACGGAGAACACAGATACGCAGTATTTT
CDR3aa: CATSDWDSGTENTDTQYF

abundance: many
d_gene: -
j_gene: TRBJ1-5
v_gene: TRBV19
CDR3nt: TGTGCCAGTAGTATGGGCTTCTCGTCGGCCCAGCCCCAGCATTTT
CDR3aa: CASSMGFSSAQPQHF

abundance: many
d_gene: -
j_gene: TRBJ1-1
v_gene: TRBV7-8
CDR3nt: TGTGCCAGCAGCTTAAGTACGAGGAACACTGAAGCTTTCTTT
CDR3aa: CASSLSTRNTEAFF

abundance: few
d_gene: -
j_gene: TRBJ2-3
v_gene: TRBV5-1
CDR3nt: TGCGCCAGCAGCTTCGAGGGCCCTAGCACAGATACGCAGTATTTT
CDR3aa: CASSFEGPSTDTQYF

abundance: many
d_gene: -
j_gene: TRBJ2-2
v_gene: TRBV12-3/TRBV12-4
CDR3nt: TGTGCCAGCACCCCCGGGACTGGTAACACCGGGGAGCTGTTTTTT
CDR3aa: CASTPGTGNTGELFF

abundance: many
d_gene: -
j_gene: TRBJ2-5
v_gene: TRBV5-5
CDR3nt: TGTGCCAGCAGCTTAGGGATGCAAGAGACCCAGTACTTC
CDR3aa: CASSLGMQETQYF

abundance: many
d_gene: -
j_gene: TRBJ1-1
v_gene: TRBV12-3/TRBV12-4
CDR3nt: TGTGCCAGCAGAAACAAGAACACTGAAGCTTTCTTT
CDR3aa: CASRNKNTEAFF

abundance: many
d_gene: TRBD1
j_gene: TRBJ1-2
v_gene: TRBV6-5
CDR3nt: TGTGCCAGCACCCAGAGGAGGACAGGGAGGACGGGCTATGGCTACACCTTC
CDR3aa: CASTQRRTGRTGYGYTF

abundance: many
d_gene: -
j_gene: TRBJ1-2
v_gene: TRBV29-1
CDR3nt: TGCAGCGTTGAACAAGGGGCGGGCGGCTACACCTTC
CDR3aa: CSVEQGAGGYTF

abundance: -
d_gene: -
j_gene: TRBJ2-2
v_gene: TRBV7-3
CDR3nt: TGTGCCAGCAGCACAGTACCCGGACAGTCCACCGGGGAGCTGTTTTTT
CDR3aa: CASSTVPGQSTGELFF

abundance: many
d_gene: -
j_gene: TRBJ1-2
v_gene: TRBV11-2
CDR3nt: TGTGCCAGCAGTTGGGAGGGGAGGACCGCCAACTATGGCTACACCTTC
CDR3aa: CASSWEGRTANYGYTF

abundance: many
d_gene: -
j_gene: TRBJ2-7
v_gene: TRBV3-1
CDR3nt: TGTGCCAGCAGCCAGCAGGGCTACGAGCAGTACTTC
CDR3aa: CASSQQGYEQYF

abundance: -
d_gene: -
j_gene: TRBJ1-1
v_gene: TRBV6-2/TRBV6-3
CDR3nt: TGTGCCAACAGCGGTGGGACGGCGATTGAAGCTTTCTTT
CDR3aa: CANSGGTAIEAFF

abundance: many
d_gene: -
j_gene: TRBJ2-2
v_gene: TRBV11-2
CDR3nt: TGTGCCAGCCGCAAAGGACACCATCGACTGAACACCGGGGAGCTGTTTTTT
CDR3aa: CASRKGHHRLNTGELFF

abundance: many
d_gene: -
j_gene: TRBJ2-5
v_gene: TRBV12-3/TRBV12-4
CDR3nt: TGTGCCAGCAGTTTAATTAGGGGGTCAGGGGAGACCCAGTACTTC
CDR3aa: CASSLIRGSGETQYF

abundance: -
d_gene: -
j_gene: TRBJ1-6
v_gene: TRBV3-1
CDR3nt: TGTGCCAGCACCGACACAGGGAATTCACCCCTCCACTTT
CDR3aa: CASTDTGNSPLHF

abundance: many
d_gene: -
j_gene: TRBJ2-3
v_gene: TRBV7-9
CDR3nt: TGTGCCAGCAGCCGGGGACTCCTAGATACGCAGTATTTT
CDR3aa: CASSRGLLDTQYF

abundance: many
d_gene: -
j_gene: TRBJ1-2
v_gene: TRBV11-2
CDR3nt: TGTGCCAGCAGCTTTTCATCTAACTATGGCTACACCTTC
CDR3aa: CASSFSSNYGYTF

abundance: -
d_gene: -
j_gene: TRBJ1-1
v_gene: TRBV6-5
CDR3nt: TGTGCCAGCAGTTACAGAGGCAGGGACGGCACTGAAGCTTTCTTT
CDR3aa: CASSYRGRDGTEAFF

abundance: many
d_gene: -
j_gene: TRBJ1-1
v_gene: TRBV11-1
CDR3nt: TGTGCCAGCAGCTTTCCACCCAAGGGACCTCCCAACACTGAAGCTTTCTTT
CDR3aa: CASSFPPKGPPNTEAFF

abundance: -
d_gene: TRBD1
j_gene: TRBJ1-1
v_gene: TRBV6-1
CDR3nt: TGTGCCAGTGACAGGGGGCGAACGAACACTGAAGCTTTCTTT
CDR3aa: CASDRGRTNTEAFF

abundance: many
d_gene: -
j_gene: TRBJ2-7
v_gene: TRBV6-5
CDR3nt: TGTGCCAGCAGTTCCGTAGTCTCCTACGAGCAGTACTTC
CDR3aa: CASSSVVSYEQYF

abundance: -
d_gene: TRBD2
j_gene: TRBJ2-7
v_gene: TRBV4-1
CDR3nt: TGCGCCAGCAGCCAAGGGGGACTAACATTCTCCTACGAGCAGTACTTC
CDR3aa: CASSQGGLTFSYEQYF

abundance: many
d_gene: -
j_gene: TRBJ1-2
v_gene: TRBV29-1
CDR3nt: TGCAGCGTTGGGGAGGGGAACTATGGCTACACCTTC
CDR3aa: CSVGEGNYGYTF

abundance: many
d_gene: -
j_gene: TRBJ1-5
v_gene: TRBV9
CDR3nt: TGTGCCAGCAGCGTAGGGGGGGCGATCAATCAGCCCCAGCATTTT
CDR3aa: CASSVGGAINQPQHF

abundance: few
d_gene: -
j_gene: TRBJ2-3
v_gene: TRBV11-1
CDR3nt: TGTGCCACCAGCGACGGGGGCGGGCGTCCAGATACGCAGTATTTT
CDR3aa: CATSDGGGRPDTQYF

abundance: -
d_gene: TRBD2
j_gene: TRBJ2-5
v_gene: TRBV11-2
CDR3nt: TGTGCCAGCAGCTTAGAATCGGCTAGCGGGGGGCGGGAGACCCAGTACTTC
CDR3aa: CASSLESASGGRETQYF

abundance: -
d_gene: TRBD2
j_gene: TRBJ2-2
v_gene: TRBV10-3
CDR3nt: TGTGCCATCAGTGAAATTGGGGGGGTCGGGGAGCTGTTTTTT
CDR3aa: CAISEIGGVGELFF

abundance: many
d_gene: -
j_gene: TRBJ2-7
v_gene: TRBV2
CDR3nt: TGTGCCAGCAGTGAGGGACCATCCTACGAGCAGTACTTC
CDR3aa: CASSEGPSYEQYF

abundance: many
d_gene: -
j_gene: TRBJ1-3
v_gene: TRBV19
CDR3nt: TGTGCCAGTAGTATAGTGGATGTGGTCTCGGACGGAAACACCATATATTTT
CDR3aa: CASSIVDVVSDGNTIYF

abundance: many
d_gene: -
j_gene: TRBJ1-1
v_gene: TRBV12-3/TRBV12-4
CDR3nt: TGTGCCAGCAGTTTAGGGGACGTCACTGAAGCTTTCTTT
CDR3aa: CASSLGDVTEAFF

abundance: many
d_gene: -
j_gene: TRBJ2-7
v_gene: TRBV7-8
CDR3nt: TGTGCCAGCACCCCCTTGGCAGGGGCGTACGAGCAGTACTTC
CDR3aa: CASTPLAGAYEQYF

abundance: few
d_gene: -
j_gene: TRBJ2-2
v_gene: TRBV10-3
CDR3nt: TGTGCCATCAGTGAGTCCCTCGGGGAGCTGTTTTTT
CDR3aa: CAISESLGELFF

abundance: -
d_gene: TRBD1
j_gene: TRBJ1-5
v_gene: TRBV7-9
CDR3nt: TGTGCCAGCAGCCCTACAGGGGACCCCAATCAGCCCCAGCATTTT
CDR3aa: CASSPTGDPNQPQHF

abundance: many
d_gene: TRBD1
j_gene: TRBJ2-5
v_gene: TRBV12-3/TRBV12-4
CDR3nt: TGTGCCAGCAGTGGGGACAGGGGTACAGAGACCCAGTACTTC
CDR3aa: CASSGDRGTETQYF

abundance: many
d_gene: TRBD1
j_gene: TRBJ2-5
v_gene: TRBV12-3/TRBV12-4
CDR3nt: TGTGCCAGCAGTTTAGGGTACAGGGGTAGTCCTGCAGAGACCCAGTACTTC
CDR3aa: CASSLGYRGSPAETQYF

abundance: -
d_gene: -
j_gene: TRBJ2-4
v_gene: TRBV27
CDR3nt: TGTGCCAGCAAAGGCCGTCGACAGGGAGGGGTGGACATTCAGTACTTC
CDR3aa: CASKGRRQGGVDIQYF

abundance: many
d_gene: TRBD1
j_gene: TRBJ1-1
v_gene: TRBV12-3/TRBV12-4
CDR3nt: TGTGCCAGCACACACAGGGGGAGCACTGAAGCTTTCTTT
CDR3aa: CASTHRGSTEAFF

abundance: many
d_gene: -
j_gene: TRBJ1-2
v_gene: TRBV5-1
CDR3nt: TGCGCCAGCAGCTTGCTAGAGGAACAAGGCTACACCTTC
CDR3aa: CASSLLEEQGYTF

abundance: few
d_gene: TRBD1
j_gene: TRBJ1-2
v_gene: TRBV6-5
CDR3nt: TGTGCCGGCAGTTACTCTGGACAGGGGTACTATGGCTACACCTTC
CDR3aa: CAGSYSGQGYYGYTF

abundance: many
d_gene: -
j_gene: TRBJ2-5
v_gene: TRBV5-5
CDR3nt: TGTGCCAGCAGCTTCTCAGGGCAGGAGACCCAGTACTTC
CDR3aa: CASSFSGQETQYF

abundance: -
d_gene: TRBD1
j_gene: TRBJ2-2
v_gene: TRBV2
CDR3nt: TGTGCCAGCAGTGAAGCAGGGGGCCCAACCGGGGAGCTGTTTTTT
CDR3aa: CASSEAGGPTGELFF

abundance: -
d_gene: TRBD2
j_gene: TRBJ2-7
v_gene: TRBV20-1
CDR3nt: TGCAGTGCTAGACGCGTAGCGGGAGGCTACGAGCAGTACTTC
CDR3aa: CSARRVAGGYEQYF

abundance: many
d_gene: -
j_gene: TRBJ2-7
v_gene: TRBV5-1
CDR3nt: TGCGCCAGCAGCTTGAAGGGGGTTCAATACGAGCAGTACTTC
CDR3aa: CASSLKGVQYEQYF

abundance: many
d_gene: TRBD1
j_gene: TRBJ2-2
v_gene: TRBV11-2
CDR3nt: TGTGCCAGCAGCGATCGACAGGGGTGGACCGGGGAGCTGTTTTTT
CDR3aa: CASSDRQGWTGELFF

abundance: many
d_gene: -
j_gene: TRBJ2-2
v_gene: TRBV6-2/TRBV6-3
CDR3nt: TGTGCCAGCAGTTATAGGCTCACTTACTACACCGGGGAGCTGTTTTTT
CDR3aa: CASSYRLTYYTGELFF